The source of this TCR beta chain is a study of cytomegalovirus exposure and HLA in healthy donors. The CDR3 covers 17 residues. The germline gives CDR1 SGHDT, CDR2 YYEEEE. Trimming removed 3 bases from V and 3 bases from J; junction bases left unmatched: 11. The PCR was carried out with 60 Vbeta primers and 13 Jbeta primers. Produced via immunoSEQ multiplex PCR; TCRdb's table is partial and in-frame only. This table holds some 140,000 clones, 70% to 80% found once. Study outcomes and limitations: A classifier reportedly called cytomegalovirus status with high sensitivity and specificity. Sequencing artifact likely explains a cluster of highly shared sequence variants. Common viral pathogens were later found to be apparently linked to several of the most significant clusters. The study dropped some indistinguishable V segments, TRBV6-2 and TRBV6-3 among them.

Concerning this clone: The antigen is not known.

This clonotype was sampled from a man aged 25 to 40 in good health and CMV-seropositive. The rearrangement links TRBV5-6 to TRBJ1-2; 10 bases agree with TRBD1. The source material was PBMCs. CDR3 region: CASSYFGTGANDYGYTF. The CDR3 DNA reads as TGTGCCAGCAGCTATTTCGGGACAGGGGCAAATGACTATGGCTACACCTTC.